This TCR beta chain was documented in a study of cytomegalovirus exposure and HLA in healthy donors. Study findings and constraints: A few chains tied to CMV proved CMV antigen-specific in vitro.

Note on this clone: Antigen: not known.

Measured with immunoSEQ multiplex PCR; TCRdb has only the in-frame clones, and not every one. Of 100,000 to 150,000 clones listed, roughly 95% are singletons. V shed 2 bases and J 10 bases; nucleotides not matched to a gene: 4. CDR3 length equals 12 residues. Germline CDR1 and CDR2: GTSNPN and SVGIG (reference sequence). This receptor was taken from a man in his late teens or twenties in good health and CMV-seronegative. The J gene is TRBJ2-1, the V gene TRBV30; 8 positions agree with TRBD2. Sequenced input: PBMCs. For the CDR3, the DNA is TGTGCCTGGAGTCGGACTAGCAGCGAGCAGTTCTTC. Translating gives CAWSRTSSEQFF.